Each of the 7 T cell receptor beta chains below was sequenced from the same sample in a study of blood T cell repertoires in COVID-19. Measured with immunoSEQ multiplex PCR; TCRdb has only the in-frame clones, and not every one. The sample has approximately 77,000 clones, about 90% seen once. Sequenced sample: peripheral blood. The receptors shown here come from a man in his forties or fifties with active COVID-19.

The V and J genes are TRBV4-3 and TRBJ1-1; D uncertain. V gave up 5 bases and J gave up 1 base, with 8 bases separating them. This CDR3 is 13 amino acids long. Germline CDR1 is LGHNA and CDR2 is YSLEER. CDR3 protein: CASSVGRNTEAFF. The CDR3 nucleotides read TGCGCCAGCAGCGTCGGTAGGAACACTGAAGCTTTCTTT.

Here the CDR3 reads CASSLLLGQGDGNTIYF. As DNA, the CDR3 is TGTGCCAGCAGCTTACTTTTAGGACAGGGGGACGGAAACACCATATATTTT. This chain connects TRBV7-9 to TRBJ1-3, with TRBD1 identical over 10 bases. The V gene's germline CDR1 is SEHNR and CDR2 FQNEAQ (reference sequence). With 2 bases clipped from V and 4 bases from J, the junction kept 8 bases outside the gene matches. The CDR3 is 17 residues long.

The V gene is TRBV5-5, the J gene TRBJ2-7, with D possibly being TRBD2 (5 bases). CDR3 size: 14 residues. Germline V lookup: CDR1 SGHKS, CDR2 YYEKEE (reference sequence). The V and J ends lost 0 bases and 2 bases respectively, with 9 bases between them. CDR3 in amino acids: CASSLGSGTYEQYF. The CDR3 DNA reads as TGTGCCAGCAGCTTGGGGTCGGGGACCTACGAGCAGTACTTC.

V and J are TRBV12-3 or TRBV12-4 and TRBJ2-1, with a tentative D call TRBD1 (6 bases). Trimming left V 5 bases short and J 12 bases short, with 14 bases between. The CDR3 covers 12 residues. The CDR3 sequence: CASSPDRRGQFF. The CDR3 DNA follows: TGTGCCAGCAGTCCCGACCGCAGGGGGCAGTTCTTC.

V and J are TRBV19 and TRBJ2-2, with TRBD1 as a possible D gene (6 bases). Germline V gives CDR1 LNHDA, CDR2 SQIVND (reference sequence). The CDR3 is made up of 14 amino acids. The V gene lost 7 bases and the J gene lost 4 bases, with 13 bases spanning the gap. DNA of the CDR3: TGTGCCAGTAATCTGGGGGCGGGCACCGGGGAGCTGTTTTTT. Translation gives CASNLGAGTGELFF. Supplemented by reference TRBV19 and TRBJ2-2, the full variable domain reads DGGITQSPKYLFRKEGQNVTLSCEQNLNHDAMYWYRQDPGQGLRLIYYSQIVNDFQKGDIAEGYSVSREKKESFPLTVTSAQKNPTAFYLCASNLGAGTGELFFGEGSRLTVL.

The V and J genes are TRBV11-2 and TRBJ1-1; D ambiguous. Trimming took 0 bases from V and 4 from J, leaving 9 bases between them. The CDR3 spans 14 residues. Germline lookup yields CDR1 SGHAT and CDR2 FQNNGV. The CDR3 here is CASSLDLPGTEAFF. CDR3 DNA sequence: TGTGCCAGCAGCTTAGACTTGCCGGGCACTGAAGCTTTCTTT.

This sequence joins TRBV28 and TRBJ2-1; 10 nucleotides line up with TRBD2. Germline V CDR1 and CDR2: MDHEN, SYDVKM. CDR3 size: 19 residues. Germline trimming cut 6 bases from V and 7 bases from J; bases unmatched to any gene: 21. CDR3 sequence: CASRRTGLAIRHGGNEQFF. CDR3 bases: TGTGCCAGCAGGCGTACGGGACTAGCGATCCGTCATGGGGGGAATGAGCAGTTCTTC.